This T cell receptor beta chain was profiled in a study of blood T cell repertoires in COVID-19. About the research overall: Collection of acute and convalescent COVID-19 samples took place in the United States, Italy and Spain.

Profiled with immunoSEQ multiplex PCR; TCRdb holds only in-frame clones, not every one. Seen here are roughly 70,000 clones, 82% observed once, and the top ten hold roughly 4%. V was clipped by 2 bases and J by 0 bases, with 11 bases between them. The CDR3 spans 15 residues. Germline V gene data show CDR1 as SGHRS and CDR2 as YFSETQ. The rearrangement links TRBV5-1 to TRBJ1-1; D perhaps matches TRBD1 (6 bases). Sequences were obtained from peripheral blood. The TCR was taken from a woman aged 60-70 years with acute or convalescent COVID-19. CDR3 nucleotide sequence: TGCGCCAGCAGCTTAAGGGGGGGCATGAACACTGAAGCTTTCTTT. Translation: CASSLRGGMNTEAFF.